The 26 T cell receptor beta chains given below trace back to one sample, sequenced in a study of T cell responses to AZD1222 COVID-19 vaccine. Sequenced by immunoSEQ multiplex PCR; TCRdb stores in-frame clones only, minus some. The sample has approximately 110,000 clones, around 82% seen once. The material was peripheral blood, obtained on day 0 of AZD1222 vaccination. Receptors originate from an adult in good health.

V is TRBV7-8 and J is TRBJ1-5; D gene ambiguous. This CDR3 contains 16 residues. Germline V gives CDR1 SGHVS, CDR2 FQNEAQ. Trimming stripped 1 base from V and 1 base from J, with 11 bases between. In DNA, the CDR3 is TGTGCCAGCAGCTTAGGCACGCCTTGGAGCAATCAGCCCCAGCATTTT. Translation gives CASSLGTPWSNQPQHF. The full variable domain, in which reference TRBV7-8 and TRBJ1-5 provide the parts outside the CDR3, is GAGVSQSPRYKVAKRGQDVALRCDPISGHVSLFWYQQALGQGPEFLTYFQNEAQLDKSGLPSDRFFAERPEGSVSTLKIQRTQQEDSAVYLCASSLGTPWSNQPQHFGDGTRLSIL.

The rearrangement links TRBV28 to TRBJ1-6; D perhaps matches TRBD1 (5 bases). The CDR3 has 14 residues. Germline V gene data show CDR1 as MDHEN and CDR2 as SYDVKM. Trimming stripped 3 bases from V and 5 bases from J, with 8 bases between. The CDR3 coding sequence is TGTGCCAGCAGTTTGGGGGTCCATAATTCACCCCTCCACTTT. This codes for CASSLGVHNSPLHF.

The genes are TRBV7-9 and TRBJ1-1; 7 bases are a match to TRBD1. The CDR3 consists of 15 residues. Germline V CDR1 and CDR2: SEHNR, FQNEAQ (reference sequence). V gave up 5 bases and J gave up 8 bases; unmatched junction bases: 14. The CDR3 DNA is TGTGCCAGCAGCCCCGGACACACCGGGACAGAAGAAGCTTTCTTT. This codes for CASSPGHTGTEEAFF. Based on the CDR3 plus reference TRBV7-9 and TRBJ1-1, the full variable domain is DTGVSQNPRHKITKRGQNVTFRCDPISEHNRLYWYRQTLGQGPEFLTYFQNEAQLEKSRLLSDRFSAERPKGSFSTLEIQRTEQGDSAMYLCASSPGHTGTEEAFFGQGTRLTVV.

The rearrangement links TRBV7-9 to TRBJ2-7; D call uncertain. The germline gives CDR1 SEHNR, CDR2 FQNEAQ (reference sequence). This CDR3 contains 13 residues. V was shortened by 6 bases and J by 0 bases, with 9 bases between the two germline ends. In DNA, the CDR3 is TGTGCCAGCAGACCTGATTTCTCCTACGAGCAGTACTTC. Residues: CASRPDFSYEQYF.

This chain's CDR3 is CSAKQETQYF. The CDR3 DNA reads TGCAGTGCTAAGCAAGAGACCCAGTACTTC. The chain is built from TRBV20-1 and TRBJ2-5; no clear D gene. Germline values: CDR1 DFQATT, CDR2 SNEGSKA (reference sequence). V lost 4 bases, J lost 2 bases, and 2 bases lay in between. The CDR3 length is 10 residues.

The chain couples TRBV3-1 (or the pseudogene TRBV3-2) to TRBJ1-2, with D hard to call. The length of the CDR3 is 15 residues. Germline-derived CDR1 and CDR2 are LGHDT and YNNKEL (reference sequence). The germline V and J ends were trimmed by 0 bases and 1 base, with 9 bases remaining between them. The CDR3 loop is CASSQDRPLNYGYTF. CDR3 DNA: TGTGCCAGCAGCCAAGACAGGCCCCTTAACTATGGCTACACCTTC.

The CDR3 loop reads CASRTETANYGYTF. The CDR3 DNA reads as TGTGCCAGCAGGACCGAGACAGCTAACTATGGCTACACCTTC. This chain connects TRBV6-5 to TRBJ1-2; tentative D call: TRBD1 (5 bases). Trimming cost V 6 bases and J 0 bases, with 11 bases left between them. Germline lookup yields CDR1 MNHEY and CDR2 SVGAGI. CDR3 length equals 14 residues.

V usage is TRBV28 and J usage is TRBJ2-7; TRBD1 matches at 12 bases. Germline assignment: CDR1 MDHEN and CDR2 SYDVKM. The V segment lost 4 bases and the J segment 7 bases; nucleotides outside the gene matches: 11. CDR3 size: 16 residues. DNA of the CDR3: TGTGCCAGCAGTTCCCTCGGGGGACAGGGGGCGCGAGAGCAGTACTTC. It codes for CASSSLGGQGAREQYF.

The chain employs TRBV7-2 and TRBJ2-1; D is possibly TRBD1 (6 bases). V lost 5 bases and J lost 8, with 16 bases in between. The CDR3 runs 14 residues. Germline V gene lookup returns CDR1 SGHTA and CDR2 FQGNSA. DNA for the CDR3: TGTGCCAGCAGCCACTCCGCAGGGGCCGATGAGCAGTTCTTC. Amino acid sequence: CASSHSAGADEQFF.

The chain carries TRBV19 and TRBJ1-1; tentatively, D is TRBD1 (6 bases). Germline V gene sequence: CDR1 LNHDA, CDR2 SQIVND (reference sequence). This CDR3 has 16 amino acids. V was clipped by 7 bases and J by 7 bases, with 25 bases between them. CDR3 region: CASTNVPGAFFGEAFF. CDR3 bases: TGTGCCAGTACCAATGTCCCGGGGGCCTTTTTTGGTGAAGCTTTCTTT.

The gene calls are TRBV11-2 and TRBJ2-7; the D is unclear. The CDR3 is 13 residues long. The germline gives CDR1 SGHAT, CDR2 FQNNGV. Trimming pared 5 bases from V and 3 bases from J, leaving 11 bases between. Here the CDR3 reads CASSPQSFYEQYF. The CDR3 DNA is TGTGCCAGCAGCCCCCAATCGTTCTACGAGCAGTACTTC.

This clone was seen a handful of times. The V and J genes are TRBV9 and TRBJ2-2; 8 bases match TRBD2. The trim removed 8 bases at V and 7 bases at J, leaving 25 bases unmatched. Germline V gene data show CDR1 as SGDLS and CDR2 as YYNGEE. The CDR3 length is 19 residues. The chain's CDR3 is CASGARGERAGVVIGELFF. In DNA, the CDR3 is TGTGCCAGTGGGGCCCGGGGAGAAAGAGCGGGGGTTGTGATCGGGGAGCTGTTTTTT.

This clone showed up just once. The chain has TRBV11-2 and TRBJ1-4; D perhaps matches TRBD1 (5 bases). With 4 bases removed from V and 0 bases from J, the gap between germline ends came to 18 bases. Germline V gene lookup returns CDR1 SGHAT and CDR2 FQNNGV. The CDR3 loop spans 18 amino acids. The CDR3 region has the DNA TGTGCCAGCAGCTCCGGGAGCACTTGGGGGGCAACTAATGAAAAACTGTTTTTT. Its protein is CASSSGSTWGATNEKLFF.

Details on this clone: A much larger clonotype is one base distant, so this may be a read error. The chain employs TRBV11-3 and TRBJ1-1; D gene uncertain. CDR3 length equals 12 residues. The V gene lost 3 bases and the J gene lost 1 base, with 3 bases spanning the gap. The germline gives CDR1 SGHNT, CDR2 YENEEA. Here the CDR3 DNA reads TGTGCCAGCAGCTTGGCGAACACTGAAGCTTTCTTT. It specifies CASSLANTEAFF.

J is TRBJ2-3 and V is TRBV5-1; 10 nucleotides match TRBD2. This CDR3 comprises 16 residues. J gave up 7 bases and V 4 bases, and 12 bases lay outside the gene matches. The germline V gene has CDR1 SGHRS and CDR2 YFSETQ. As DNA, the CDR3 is TGCGCCAGCAGCCATGAGCGGGGGGGCAACATCAATACGCAGTATTTT. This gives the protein CASSHERGGNINTQYF.

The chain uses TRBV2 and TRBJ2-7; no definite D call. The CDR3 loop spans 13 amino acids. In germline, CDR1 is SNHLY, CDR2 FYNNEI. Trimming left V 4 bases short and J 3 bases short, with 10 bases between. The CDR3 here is CASSAGQLYEQYF. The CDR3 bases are TGTGCCAGCAGTGCCGGCCAGCTCTACGAGCAGTACTTC.

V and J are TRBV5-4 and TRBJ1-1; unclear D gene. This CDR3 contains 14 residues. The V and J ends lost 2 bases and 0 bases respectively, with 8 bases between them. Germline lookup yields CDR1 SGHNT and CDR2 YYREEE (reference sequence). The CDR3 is CASSFGQVNTEAFF. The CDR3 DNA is TGTGCCAGCAGCTTCGGGCAGGTGAACACTGAAGCTTTCTTT.

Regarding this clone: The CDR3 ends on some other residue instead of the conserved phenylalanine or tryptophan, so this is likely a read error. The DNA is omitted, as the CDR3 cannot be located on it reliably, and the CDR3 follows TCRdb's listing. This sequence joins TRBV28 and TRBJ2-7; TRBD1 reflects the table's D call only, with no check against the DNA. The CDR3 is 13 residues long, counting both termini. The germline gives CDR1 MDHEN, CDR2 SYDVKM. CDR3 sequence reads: CASSTGQGLVPVL.

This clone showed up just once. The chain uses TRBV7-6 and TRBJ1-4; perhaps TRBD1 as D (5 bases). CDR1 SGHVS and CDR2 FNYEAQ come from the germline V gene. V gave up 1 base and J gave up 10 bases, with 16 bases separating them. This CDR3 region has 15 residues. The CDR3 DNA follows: TGTGCCAGCAGCTTAGTACGGCAGGGAGGAGGAAAACTGTTTTTT. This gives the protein CASSLVRQGGGKLFF.

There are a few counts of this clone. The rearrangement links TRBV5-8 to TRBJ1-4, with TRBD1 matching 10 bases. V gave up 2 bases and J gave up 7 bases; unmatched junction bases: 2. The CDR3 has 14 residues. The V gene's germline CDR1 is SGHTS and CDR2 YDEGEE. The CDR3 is CASSLGTGVEKLFF. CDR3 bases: TGTGCCAGCAGCTTAGGGACAGGGGTTGAAAAACTGTTTTTT.

The CDR3 is CASRRRLAGGVYTDTQYF. The CDR3, as DNA: TGTGCCAGCAGACGTAGACTAGCGGGGGGGGTATACACAGATACGCAGTATTTT. The chain joins TRBV28 to TRBJ2-3, with 14 bases matching TRBD2. CDR3 size: 18 residues. J gave up 2 bases and V 6 bases, and 10 bases lay outside the gene matches. Germline V CDR1 and CDR2: MDHEN, SYDVKM.

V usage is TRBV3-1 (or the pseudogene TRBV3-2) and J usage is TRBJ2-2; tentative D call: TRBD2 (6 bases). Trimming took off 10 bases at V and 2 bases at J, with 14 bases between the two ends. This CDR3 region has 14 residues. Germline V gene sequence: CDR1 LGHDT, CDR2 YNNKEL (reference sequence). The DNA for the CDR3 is TGTGCCACCGAGGGACTCTTAAACACCGGGGAGCTGTTTTTT. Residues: CATEGLLNTGELFF.

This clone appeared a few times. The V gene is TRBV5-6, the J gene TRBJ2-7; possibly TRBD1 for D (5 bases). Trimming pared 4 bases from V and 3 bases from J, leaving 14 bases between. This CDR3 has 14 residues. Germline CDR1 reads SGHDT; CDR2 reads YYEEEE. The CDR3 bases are TGTGCCAGCAGCCTTTCTGACAGCAACTACGAGCAGTACTTC. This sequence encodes CASSLSDSNYEQYF.

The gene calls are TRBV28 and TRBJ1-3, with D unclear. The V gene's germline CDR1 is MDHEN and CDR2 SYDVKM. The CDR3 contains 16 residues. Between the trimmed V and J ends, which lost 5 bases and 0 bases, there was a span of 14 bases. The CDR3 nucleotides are TGTGCCAGCAGTGAAAAGTTCAGATTCTCTGGAAACACCATATATTTT. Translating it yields CASSEKFRFSGNTIYF.

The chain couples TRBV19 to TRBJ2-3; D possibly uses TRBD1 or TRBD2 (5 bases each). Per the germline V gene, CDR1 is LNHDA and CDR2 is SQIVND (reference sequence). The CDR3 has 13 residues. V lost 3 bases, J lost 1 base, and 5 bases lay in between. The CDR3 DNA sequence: TGTGCCAGTAGTATGGGGGGCACAGATACGCAGTATTTT. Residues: CASSMGGTDTQYF.

DNA for the CDR3: TGTGCCAGCAGTTTGAGAACAGGCCATCCTAATGAAAAACTGTTTTTT. It encodes CASSLRTGHPNEKLFF. This chain connects TRBV27 to TRBJ1-4; maybe TRBD1 (5 bases). V was shortened by 3 bases and J by 3 bases, with 14 bases between the two germline ends. Germline V CDR1 and CDR2: MNHEY, SMNVEV (reference sequence). The CDR3 covers 16 residues.